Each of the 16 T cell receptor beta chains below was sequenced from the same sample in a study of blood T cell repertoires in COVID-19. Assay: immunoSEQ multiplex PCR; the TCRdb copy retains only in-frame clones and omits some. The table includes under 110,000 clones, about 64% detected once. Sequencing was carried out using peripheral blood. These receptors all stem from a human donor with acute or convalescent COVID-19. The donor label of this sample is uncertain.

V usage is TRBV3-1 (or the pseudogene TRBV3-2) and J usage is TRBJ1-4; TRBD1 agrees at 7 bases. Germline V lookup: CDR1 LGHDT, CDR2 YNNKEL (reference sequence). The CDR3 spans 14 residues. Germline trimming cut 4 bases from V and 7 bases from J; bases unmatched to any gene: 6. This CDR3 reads CASSLRQGGEKLFF. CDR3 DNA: TGTGCCAGCAGCCTCCGTCAGGGGGGTGAAAAACTGTTTTTT.

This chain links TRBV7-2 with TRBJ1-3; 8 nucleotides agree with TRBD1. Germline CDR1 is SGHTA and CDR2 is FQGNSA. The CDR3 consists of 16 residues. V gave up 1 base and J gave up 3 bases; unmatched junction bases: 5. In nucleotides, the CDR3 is TGTGCCAGCAGCTTAGGGCAGGGGGCTGGTGGAAACACCATATATTTT. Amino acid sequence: CASSLGQGAGGNTIYF.

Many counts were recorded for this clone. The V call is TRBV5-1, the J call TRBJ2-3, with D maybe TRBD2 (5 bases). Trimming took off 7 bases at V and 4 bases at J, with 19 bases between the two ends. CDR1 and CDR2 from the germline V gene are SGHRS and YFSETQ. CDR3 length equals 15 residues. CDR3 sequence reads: CASQVSSTRADTQYF. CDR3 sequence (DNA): TGCGCCAGCCAGGTTAGCTCTACTAGGGCAGATACGCAGTATTTT.

The CDR3: CASSLVWGVGYEQYF. CDR3 DNA sequence: TGTGCCAGCAGTTTAGTTTGGGGGGTAGGCTACGAGCAGTACTTC. The gene calls are TRBV27 and TRBJ2-7; the D gene is possibly TRBD2 (6 bases). The CDR3 totals 15 residues. Looked up from germline, CDR1 is MNHEY and CDR2 is SMNVEV (reference sequence). V was clipped by 2 bases and J by 3 bases, with 14 bases between them.

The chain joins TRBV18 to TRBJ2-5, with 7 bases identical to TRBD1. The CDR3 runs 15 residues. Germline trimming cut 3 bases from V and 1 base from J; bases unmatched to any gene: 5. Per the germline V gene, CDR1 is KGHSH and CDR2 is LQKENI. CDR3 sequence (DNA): TGTGCCAGCTCACCTCCGGGACAGATCCAAGAGACCCAGTACTTC. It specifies CASSPPGQIQETQYF.

CDR3 nucleotides: TGCGCCAGTCAACTACAGGGAAAGGGCACCGGGGAGCTGTTTTTT. Translated, it gives CASQLQGKGTGELFF. This rearrangement joins TRBV5-1 to TRBJ2-2; weak D call: TRBD1 (6 bases). The CDR3 loop spans 15 amino acids. The V gene's germline CDR1 is SGHRS and CDR2 YFSETQ. V lost 8 bases, J lost 4 bases, and 18 bases lay in between.

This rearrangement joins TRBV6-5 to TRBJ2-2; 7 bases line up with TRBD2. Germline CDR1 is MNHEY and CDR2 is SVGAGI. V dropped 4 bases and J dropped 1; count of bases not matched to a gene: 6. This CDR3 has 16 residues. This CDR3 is CASSWKRGGNTGELFF. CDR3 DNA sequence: TGTGCCAGCAGTTGGAAGCGGGGAGGGAACACCGGGGAGCTGTTTTTT.

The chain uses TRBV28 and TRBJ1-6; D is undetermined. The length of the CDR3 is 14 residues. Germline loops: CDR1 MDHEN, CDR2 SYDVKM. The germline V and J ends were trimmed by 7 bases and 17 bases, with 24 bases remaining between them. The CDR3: CASMRMWPERFFHF. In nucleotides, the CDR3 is TGTGCCAGCATGAGGATGTGGCCGGAGAGGTTTTTCCACTTT.

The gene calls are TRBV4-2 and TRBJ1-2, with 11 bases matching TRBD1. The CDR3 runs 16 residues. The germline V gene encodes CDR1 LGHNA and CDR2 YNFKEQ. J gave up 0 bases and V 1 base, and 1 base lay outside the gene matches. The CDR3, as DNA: TGTGCCAGCAGCCAAGTGGACAGGGGGCCTAACTATGGCTACACCTTC. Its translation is CASSQVDRGPNYGYTF.

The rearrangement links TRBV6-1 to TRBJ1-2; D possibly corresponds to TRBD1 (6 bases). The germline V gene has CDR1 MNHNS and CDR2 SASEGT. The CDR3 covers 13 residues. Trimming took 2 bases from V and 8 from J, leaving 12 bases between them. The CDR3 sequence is CASSERGAGGYTF. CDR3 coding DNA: TGTGCCAGCAGTGAACGGGGGGCCGGGGGCTACACCTTC.

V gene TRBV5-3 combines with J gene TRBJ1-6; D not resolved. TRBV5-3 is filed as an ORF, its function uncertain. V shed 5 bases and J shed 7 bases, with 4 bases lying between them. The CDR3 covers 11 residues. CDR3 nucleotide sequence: TGTGCCAGAAGGGGCAATTCACCCCTCCACTTT. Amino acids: CARRGNSPLHF.

CDR3 coding DNA: TGTGCCAGCAGCAAACGAGGGACAGCGAACACTGAAGCTTTCTTT. Amino acids: CASSKRGTANTEAFF. The genes are TRBV6-5 and TRBJ1-1; 7 bases are a match to TRBD1. The CDR3 runs 15 residues. V lost 6 bases and J lost 1; bases outside the gene matches: 8. CDR1 and CDR2 (germline): MNHEY, SVGAGI.

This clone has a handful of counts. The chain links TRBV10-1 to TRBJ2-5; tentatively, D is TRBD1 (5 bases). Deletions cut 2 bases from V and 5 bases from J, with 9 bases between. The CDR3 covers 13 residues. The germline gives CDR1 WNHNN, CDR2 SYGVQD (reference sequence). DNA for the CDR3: TGCGCCAGCAGTGAGCAGGGTAGGGAGACCCAGTACTTC. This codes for CASSEQGRETQYF.

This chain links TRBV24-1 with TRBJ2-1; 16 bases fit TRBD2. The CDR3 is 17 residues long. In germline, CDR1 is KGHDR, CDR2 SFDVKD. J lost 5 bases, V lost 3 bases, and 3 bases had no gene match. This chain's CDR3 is CATSDPGLAGGDNEQFF. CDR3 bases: TGTGCCACCAGTGATCCGGGACTAGCGGGGGGGGACAATGAGCAGTTCTTC.

In DNA, the CDR3 is TGTGCCAGCAGTTACCGGACAGCCAACTATGGCTACACCTTC. It codes for CASSYRTANYGYTF. This sequence joins TRBV6-5 and TRBJ1-2; TRBD1 is a possible D gene (6 bases). V was clipped by 2 bases and J by 2 bases, with 9 bases between them. Germline V lookup: CDR1 MNHEY, CDR2 SVGAGI. The CDR3 consists of 14 residues.

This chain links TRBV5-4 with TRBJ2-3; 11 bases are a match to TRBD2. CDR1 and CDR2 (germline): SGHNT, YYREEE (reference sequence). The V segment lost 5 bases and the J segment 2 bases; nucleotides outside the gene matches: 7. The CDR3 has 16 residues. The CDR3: CASRPYSGGVTDTQYF. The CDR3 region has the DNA TGTGCCAGCAGACCTTATAGCGGGGGGGTCACAGATACGCAGTATTTT.